The rows below give T cell receptor beta chains drawn from one sample of a study of blood T cell repertoires in COVID-19. The protocol was immunoSEQ multiplex PCR, while the TCRdb copy is restricted to in-frame clones and leaves out a portion. The table has 350,000 or so clones, 80% to 90% seen once. Sequenced: PBMCs or T cells enriched from blood (not recorded which). These receptor sequences come from a woman aged 35 to 49 with acute COVID-19. Both conserved end residues are part of each CDR3. The D gene is left open where the match is weak. Expanded clones are given a class, and other clones once, few, many or no size at all.

TRBV4-1	NA	TRBJ1-4	once	TGCGCCAGCAGCCAAGTTTTGGAGTATCCAACTAATGAAAAACTGTTTTTT	CASSQVLEYPTNEKLFF
TRBV5-4	NA	TRBJ2-7	NA	TGTGCCAGCAGCTTGATCGGCACAGAATCCTACGAGCAGTACTTC	CASSLIGTESYEQYF
TRBV5-1	TRBD2	TRBJ2-7	NA	TGCGCCAGCGCAACTAGCGGGTCCTACGAGCAGTACTTC	CASATSGSYEQYF
TRBV7-2	NA	TRBJ2-7	few	TGTGCCAGCAGCTTAATTTGGGACACCTACGAGCAGTACTTC	CASSLIWDTYEQYF
TRBV24-1	NA	TRBJ2-3	NA	TGTGCCACCAGTGATCCCCTTACCCCGGACGGGATCACAGATACGCAGTATTTT	CATSDPLTPDGITDTQYF
TRBV5-4	TRBD2	TRBJ2-7	NA	TGTGCCAGCAGCTTGGATAGGCCTAGCGGGGCCGAGCAGTACTTC	CASSLDRPSGAEQYF
TRBV9	TRBD1	TRBJ2-5	NA	TGTGCCAGCAGCGCCATGATGGGGACAGGAGCTCAAGAGACCCAGTACTTC	CASSAMMGTGAQETQYF
TRBV5-4	NA	TRBJ2-3	NA	TGTGCCAGCCCCAGACTGGCGGAAGCAACCGATACGCAGTATTTT	CASPRLAEATDTQYF
TRBV10-3	TRBD2	TRBJ2-3	NA	TGTGCCATCTCAGGGCGGGGGGCGAAAACAGATACGCAGTATTTT	CAISGRGAKTDTQYF
TRBV12-3/TRBV12-4	NA	TRBJ2-7	NA	TGTGCCAGCAGTTTACAGGGTTACGAGCAGTACTTC	CASSLQGYEQYF
TRBV15	TRBD1	TRBJ1-2	few	TGTGCCACCAGCAGAACGGGGCAGGGGGGCTATGGCTACACCTTC	CATSRTGQGGYGYTF
TRBV3-1/TRBV3-2	NA	TRBJ1-2	few	TGTGCCAGCAGGGGGGGACCGGCCGTACCTGGCTACACCTTC	CASRGGPAVPGYTF
TRBV4-3	NA	TRBJ2-7	NA	TGCGCCAGCAGCCAAGATTCAGGGGTAAGCAACGAGCAGTACTTC	CASSQDSGVSNEQYF
TRBV28	TRBD1	TRBJ1-5	NA	TGTGCCAGCAGTCTCGGGGACAGTTTTTCAGTGTCCCCTCATCAGCCCCAGCATTTT	CASSLGDSFSVSPHQPQHF
TRBV11-3	TRBD2	TRBJ2-3	NA	TGTGCCAGCAGCTCGGGACTAGCGGGGAGGTTAGATACGCAGTATTTT	CASSSGLAGRLDTQYF
TRBV6-5	TRBD2	TRBJ2-3	NA	TGTGCCAGCAGTTCGGACTTTTGGGGGGGTACGCAGTATTTT	CASSSDFWGGTQYF
TRBV6-5	NA	TRBJ2-1	NA	TGTGCCAGCAGTTACTCGAGTAGCGGATCCTACAATGAGCAGTTCTTC	CASSYSSSGSYNEQFF
TRBV5-8	NA	TRBJ1-1	NA	TGTGCCAGCAGCTTGGCGTGGTGGGCCGAGAACACTGAAGCTTTCTTT	CASSLAWWAENTEAFF
TRBV4-1	TRBD1	TRBJ1-5	NA	TGCGCCAGCAGCCAAGGAGCGGTCAGGGGGACCAATCAGCCCCAGCATTTT	CASSQGAVRGTNQPQHF
TRBV12-2	NA	TRBJ2-7	NA	TGTGCAAGTCGCTTAGCGAACGAGCGGGAGTATGTAGAGCAGTACTTC	CASRLANEREYVEQYF
TRBV5-4	TRBD2	TRBJ2-5	once	TGTGCCAGCAGCTTGGATTTGTCTAGCGGAGTCCAAGAGACCCAGTACTTC	CASSLDLSSGVQETQYF
TRBV25-1	NA	TRBJ1-5	once	TGTGCCAGCAGTGAACAGGCTCACCCGGATAGCAATCAGCCCCAGCATTTT	CASSEQAHPDSNQPQHF
TRBV2	NA	TRBJ2-1	NA	TGTGCCAGCAGTTTTGGACAGCTCAACAATGAGCAGTTCTTC	CASSFGQLNNEQFF